Listed below are T cell receptor beta chains from one sample, sequenced in a study of cytomegalovirus exposure and HLA in healthy donors. Only in-frame clones appear in the TCRdb table, and some are missing; sequencing was by immunoSEQ multiplex PCR. Among about 150,000 clones listed, 78% were seen once. The sequencing sample was made of PBMCs. The receptors here all came from a woman aged 50 to 65 in good health and CMV-seropositive. Each CDR3 is given with its conserved first and last residue. Each record gives: J gene, V gene, D gene, CDR3 DNA, CDR3 protein. D genes are given only for firm matches.

TRBJ1-2 | TRBV7-2 | TRBD1 | TGTGCCAGCAGCCCCTGGACAGGGACTAACTATGGCTACACCTTC | CASSPWTGTNYGYTF
TRBJ2-7 | TRBV19 | TRBD2 | TGTGCCAGCTCTGAGCCGGGAGGCTCCTACGAGCAGTACTTC | CASSEPGGSYEQYF
TRBJ1-2 | TRBV18 | TRBD1 | TGTGCCAGCTCGCCAGCCGGACAGGGGAACTATGGCTACACCTTC | CASSPAGQGNYGYTF
TRBJ2-2 | TRBV12-1 | . | TGTGCCAGCAGCCCGGGACTAGCGGGAGCCACCGGGGAGCTGTTTTTT | CASSPGLAGATGELFF
TRBJ2-2 | TRBV29-1 | . | TGCAGCGTTGAAATATGGGGGGAAAGAGCCGGGGAGCTGTTTTTT | CSVEIWGERAGELFF
TRBJ2-7 | TRBV19 | . | TGTGCCAGTAGTCTCTCGGTCTCTGCCCAGGGGGAGCAGTACTTC | CASSLSVSAQGEQYF
TRBJ1-5 | TRBV18 | . | TGTGCCAGCTCACCTAGGGGCGCTTTGGACCAGCCCCAGCATTTT | CASSPRGALDQPQHF
TRBJ1-3 | TRBV5-1 | TRBD1 | TGCGCCAGCAGCTTGGCCGGGACAGGGAGAGGAAACACCATATATTTT | CASSLAGTGRGNTIYF
TRBJ1-2 | TRBV11-3 | . | TGTGCCAGCAGCTTAGAGGGGGGACTCTCACCTCCTAGCTATGGCTACACCTTC | CASSLEGGLSPPSYGYTF
TRBJ1-1 | TRBV6-5 | . | TGTGCCAGCAGTTTCACCCCGGACAGACTGACTGAAGCTTTCTTT | CASSFTPDRLTEAFF
TRBJ1-2 | TRBV30 | . | TGTGCCTGGAGTGTAGCCAGGGCCCTCTATGGCTACACCTTC | CAWSVARALYGYTF
TRBJ1-1 | TRBV6-1 | TRBD1 | TGTGCCAGCAGTGAAAACAGGGGCGGGAGGGAAGAAGCTTTCTTT | CASSENRGGREEAFF
TRBJ2-1 | TRBV6-5 | TRBD2 | TGTGCCAGCAAAAACGGGGGGGCTGATTACACTGAGCAGTTCTTC | CASKNGGADYTEQFF
TRBJ2-1 | TRBV11-2 | . | TGTGCCAGCAGCTTAGAGAGGAATGAGCAGTTCTTC | CASSLERNEQFF
TRBJ1-5 | TRBV6-6 | TRBD1 | TGTGCCAGCAGTTACCCGGGACAGGGGTTTCAGCCCCAGCATTTT | CASSYPGQGFQPQHF
TRBJ2-3 | TRBV4-3 | TRBD2 | TGCGCCAGCAGCCTCGCCGGGACTAGCAGCACAGATACGCAGTATTTT | CASSLAGTSSTDTQYF
TRBJ2-1 | TRBV19 | . | TGTGCCAGTAGTATCAGCGATAGCTCCTACAATGAGCAGTTCTTC | CASSISDSSYNEQFF
TRBJ2-5 | TRBV7-9 | . | TGTGCCAGCAGCCAACGGGAAGTTGAGGAGACCCAGTACTTC | CASSQREVEETQYF
TRBJ1-5 | TRBV19 | TRBD1 | TGTGCCAGTAGTGATCCGGGACAGGGGCATCAGCCCCAGCATTTT | CASSDPGQGHQPQHF
TRBJ1-4 | TRBV19 | TRBD1 | TGTGCCAGTAGTATTAACCCGCCAGGGGGGAACGAAAAACTGTTTTTT | CASSINPPGGNEKLFF
TRBJ2-3 | TRBV7-6 | . | TGTGCCAGCAGCTCCTGGGGAGAGGGCACAGATACGCAGTATTTT | CASSSWGEGTDTQYF
TRBJ2-1 | TRBV5-8 | TRBD1 | TGTGCCAGCAGCTCCAGAGGGACAGTCTACAATGAGCAGTTCTTC | CASSSRGTVYNEQFF
TRBJ1-2 | TRBV18 | TRBD1 | TGTGCCAGCTCACGAGGACAGGTCAATAACTATGGCTACACCTTC | CASSRGQVNNYGYTF
TRBJ2-3 | TRBV7-2 | . | TGTGCCAGCAGCCGTAGGGGGGGGGCCGTGGGAGATACGCAGTATTTT | CASSRRGGAVGDTQYF
TRBJ1-2 | TRBV30 | . | TGTGCCTGGAGTGTTAATCCGGGGGGCGGCTACACCTTC | CAWSVNPGGGYTF
TRBJ2-7 | TRBV5-1 | TRBD1 | TGCGCCAGCAGCTCTACACCCCCCGGGACAGCAGACTACGAGCAGTACTTC | CASSSTPPGTADYEQYF
TRBJ1-6 | TRBV7-2 | TRBD1 | TGTGCCAGCAGCTGGGGACAGGCCCTTAATTCACCCCTCCACTTT | CASSWGQALNSPLHF
TRBJ1-2 | TRBV18 | TRBD1 | TGTGCCAGCTCACCTGGACAGGGGGCGCGTGTTGTCGGTGGCTACACCTTC | CASSPGQGARVVGGYTF
TRBJ1-1 | TRBV30 | . | TGTGCCTGGATTAAGGTGGGGGGGAACACTGAAGCTTTCTTT | CAWIKVGGNTEAFF
TRBJ1-1 | TRBV5-1 | TRBD1 | TGCGCCAGCAGCCGCCAGGGGGCAAGCACTGAAGCTTTCTTT | CASSRQGASTEAFF
TRBJ2-7 | TRBV9 | . | TGTGCCAGCAGTAGCCAGCCAAACTACGAGCAGTACTTC | CASSSQPNYEQYF
TRBJ1-2 | TRBV14 | . | TGTGCCAGCAGCCAAGGACAAGACTATGGCTACACCTTC | CASSQGQDYGYTF
TRBJ2-7 | TRBV6-5 | TRBD2 | TGTGCCAGCAAAATAGCGGGAGGCAGTGTCGAGCAGTACTTC | CASKIAGGSVEQYF
TRBJ2-7 | TRBV19 | . | TGTGCCAGTAGTATGTCCGCTAGCACCTACGAGCAGTACTTC | CASSMSASTYEQYF